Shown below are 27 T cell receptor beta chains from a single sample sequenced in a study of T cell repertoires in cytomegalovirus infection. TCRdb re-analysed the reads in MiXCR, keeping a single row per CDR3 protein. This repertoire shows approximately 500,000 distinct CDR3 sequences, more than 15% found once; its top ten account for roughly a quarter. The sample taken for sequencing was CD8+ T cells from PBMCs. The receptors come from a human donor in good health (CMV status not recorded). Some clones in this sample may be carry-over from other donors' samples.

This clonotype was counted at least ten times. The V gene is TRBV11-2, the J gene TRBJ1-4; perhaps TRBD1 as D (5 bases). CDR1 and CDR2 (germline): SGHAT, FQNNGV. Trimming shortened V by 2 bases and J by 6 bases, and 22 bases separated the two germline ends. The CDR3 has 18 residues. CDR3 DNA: TGTGCCAGCAGCTTATGGTCGGCCAGGGAAACTGGGGATGAAAAACTGTTTTTT. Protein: CASSLWSARETGDEKLFF.

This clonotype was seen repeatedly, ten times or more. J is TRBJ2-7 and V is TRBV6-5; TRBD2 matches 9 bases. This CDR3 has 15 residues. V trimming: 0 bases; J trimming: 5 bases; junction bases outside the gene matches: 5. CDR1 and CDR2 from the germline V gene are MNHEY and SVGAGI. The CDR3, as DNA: TGTGCCAGCAGTTACTCGGGCGGGAGGGCCAACGAGCAGTACTTC. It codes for CASSYSGGRANEQYF.

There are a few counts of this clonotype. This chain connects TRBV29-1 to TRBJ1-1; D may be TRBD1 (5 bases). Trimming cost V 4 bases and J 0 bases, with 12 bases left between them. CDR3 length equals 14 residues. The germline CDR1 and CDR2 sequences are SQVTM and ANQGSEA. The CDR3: CSVVEGYMNTEAFF. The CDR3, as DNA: TGCAGCGTTGTGGAGGGGTACATGAACACTGAAGCTTTCTTT.

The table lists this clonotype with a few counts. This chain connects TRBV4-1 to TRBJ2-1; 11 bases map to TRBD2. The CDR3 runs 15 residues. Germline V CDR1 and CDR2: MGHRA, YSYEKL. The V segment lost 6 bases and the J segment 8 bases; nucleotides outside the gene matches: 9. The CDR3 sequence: CASRRIAGGSDEQFF. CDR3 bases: TGCGCCAGCAGAAGAATAGCGGGGGGGTCGGATGAGCAGTTCTTC.

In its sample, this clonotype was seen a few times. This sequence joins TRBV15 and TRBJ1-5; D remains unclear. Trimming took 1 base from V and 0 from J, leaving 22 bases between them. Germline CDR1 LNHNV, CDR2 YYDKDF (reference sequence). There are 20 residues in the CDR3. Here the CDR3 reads CATSRVAGLNSNYSNQPQHF. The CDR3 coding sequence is TGTGCCACCAGCAGAGTGGCAGGCCTAAATTCGAATTATAGCAATCAGCCCCAGCATTTT.

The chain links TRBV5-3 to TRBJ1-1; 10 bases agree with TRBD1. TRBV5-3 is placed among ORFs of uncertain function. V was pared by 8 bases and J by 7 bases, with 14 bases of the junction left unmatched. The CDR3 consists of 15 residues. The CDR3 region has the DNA TGTGCCAGCAGCCGCGACAGGGGGCGGGTAAATGAAGCTTTCTTT. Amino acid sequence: CASSRDRGRVNEAFF.

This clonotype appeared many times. CDR3 nucleotides: TGTGCCAGCAGCCGGACTAGTCCTTACACCGGGGAGCTGTTTTTT. Its protein product is CASSRTSPYTGELFF. The chain joins TRBV7-8 to TRBJ2-2; 7 bases line up with TRBD2. CDR1 and CDR2 from the germline V gene are SGHVS and FQNEAQ. V shed 5 bases and J 3 bases; nucleotides not matched to a gene: 6. The CDR3 has 15 residues.

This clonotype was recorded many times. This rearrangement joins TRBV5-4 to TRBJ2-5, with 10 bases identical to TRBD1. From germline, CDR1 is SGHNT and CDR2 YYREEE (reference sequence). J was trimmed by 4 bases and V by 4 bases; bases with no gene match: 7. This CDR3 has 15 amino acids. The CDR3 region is CASSTGQGYGETQYF. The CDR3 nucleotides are TGTGCCAGCAGCACGGGACAGGGGTATGGAGAGACCCAGTACTTC.

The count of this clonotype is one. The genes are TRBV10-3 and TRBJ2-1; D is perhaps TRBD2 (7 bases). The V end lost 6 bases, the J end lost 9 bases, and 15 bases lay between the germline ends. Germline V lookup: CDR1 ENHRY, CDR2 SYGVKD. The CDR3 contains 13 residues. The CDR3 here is CAISEGGAGEQFF. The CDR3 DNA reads TGTGCCATCAGCGAGGGGGGGGCAGGTGAGCAGTTCTTC.

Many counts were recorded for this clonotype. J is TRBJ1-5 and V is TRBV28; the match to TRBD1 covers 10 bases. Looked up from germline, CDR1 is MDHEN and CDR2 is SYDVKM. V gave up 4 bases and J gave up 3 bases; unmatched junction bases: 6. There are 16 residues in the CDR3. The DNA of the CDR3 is TGTGCCAGCAGTTCCCGGGACAGGGGTATCAATCAGCCCCAGCATTTT. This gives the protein CASSSRDRGINQPQHF.

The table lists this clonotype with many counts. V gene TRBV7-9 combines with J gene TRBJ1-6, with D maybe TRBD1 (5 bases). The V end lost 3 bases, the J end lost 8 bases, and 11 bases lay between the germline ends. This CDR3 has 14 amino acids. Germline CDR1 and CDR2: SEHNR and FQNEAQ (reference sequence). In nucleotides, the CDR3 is TGTGCCAGCAGCTTCGCAGGGAAAGATTCACCCCTCCACTTT. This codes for CASSFAGKDSPLHF.

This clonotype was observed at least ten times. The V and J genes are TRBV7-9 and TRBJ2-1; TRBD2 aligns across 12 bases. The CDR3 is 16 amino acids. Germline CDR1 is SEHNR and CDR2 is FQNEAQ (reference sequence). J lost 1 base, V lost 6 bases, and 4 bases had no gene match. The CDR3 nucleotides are TGTGCCAGCAGGCTCACTAGCGGGGGGTCCTACAATGAGCAGTTCTTC. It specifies CASRLTSGGSYNEQFF.

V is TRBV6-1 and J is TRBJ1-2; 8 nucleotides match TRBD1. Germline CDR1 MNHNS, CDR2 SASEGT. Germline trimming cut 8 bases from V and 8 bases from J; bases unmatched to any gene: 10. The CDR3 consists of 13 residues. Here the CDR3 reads CASGQTGARGYTF. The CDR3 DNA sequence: TGTGCCAGCGGACAGACAGGGGCTCGAGGCTACACCTTC.

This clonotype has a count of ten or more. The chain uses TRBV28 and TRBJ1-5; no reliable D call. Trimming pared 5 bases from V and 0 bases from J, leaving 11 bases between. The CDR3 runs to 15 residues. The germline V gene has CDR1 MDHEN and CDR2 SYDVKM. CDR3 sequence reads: CASSPRAFSNQPQHF. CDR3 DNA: TGTGCCAGCAGTCCCCGGGCCTTTAGCAATCAGCCCCAGCATTTT.

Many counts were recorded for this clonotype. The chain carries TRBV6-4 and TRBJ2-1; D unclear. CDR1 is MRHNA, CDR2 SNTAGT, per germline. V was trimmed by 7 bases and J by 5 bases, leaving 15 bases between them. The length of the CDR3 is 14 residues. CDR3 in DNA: TGTGCCAGCAACGCGAGTGGGGTGAACAATGAGCAGTTCTTC. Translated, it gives CASNASGVNNEQFF.

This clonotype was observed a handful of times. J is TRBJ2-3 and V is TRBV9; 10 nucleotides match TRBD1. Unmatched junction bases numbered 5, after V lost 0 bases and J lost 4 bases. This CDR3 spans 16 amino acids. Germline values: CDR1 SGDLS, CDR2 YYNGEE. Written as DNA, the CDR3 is TGTGCCAGCAGCGTAGATGGGACAGGGGCACCAGATACGCAGTATTTT. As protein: CASSVDGTGAPDTQYF. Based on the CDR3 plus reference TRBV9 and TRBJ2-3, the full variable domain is DSGVTQTPKHLITATGQRVTLRCSPRSGDLSVYWYQQSLDQGLQFLIQYYNGEERAKGNILERFSAQQFPDLHSELNLSSLELGDSALYFCASSVDGTGAPDTQYFGPGTRLTVL.

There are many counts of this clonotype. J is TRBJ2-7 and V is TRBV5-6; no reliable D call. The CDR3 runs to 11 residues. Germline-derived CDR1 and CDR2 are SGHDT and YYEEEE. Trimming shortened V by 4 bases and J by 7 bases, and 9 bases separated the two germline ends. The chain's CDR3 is CASSRTREQYF. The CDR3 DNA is TGTGCCAGCAGCCGGACGAGGGAGCAGTACTTC.

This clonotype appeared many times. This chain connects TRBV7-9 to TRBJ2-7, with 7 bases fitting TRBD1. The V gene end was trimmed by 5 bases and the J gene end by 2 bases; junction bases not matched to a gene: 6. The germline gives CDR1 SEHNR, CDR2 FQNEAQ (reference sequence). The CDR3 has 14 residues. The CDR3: CASSQPQGTYEQYF. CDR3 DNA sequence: TGTGCCAGCAGCCAACCACAGGGGACCTACGAGCAGTACTTC.

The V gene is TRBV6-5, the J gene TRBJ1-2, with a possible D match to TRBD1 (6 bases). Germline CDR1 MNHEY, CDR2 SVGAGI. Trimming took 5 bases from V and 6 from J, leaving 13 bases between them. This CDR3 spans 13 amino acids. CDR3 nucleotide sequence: TGTGCCAGCAGTCGCAGGGGTTCGGATGGCTACACCTTC. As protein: CASSRRGSDGYTF.

CDR3 nucleotide sequence: TGCAGCGTCCCGGACGGAGGAATTGAAGCTTTCTTT. This encodes CSVPDGGIEAFF. This chain joins TRBV29-1 and TRBJ1-1; D call uncertain. There are 12 residues in the CDR3. V was cut by 6 bases and J by 7 bases, with 15 bases left in between. Looked up from germline, CDR1 is SQVTM and CDR2 is ANQGSEA.

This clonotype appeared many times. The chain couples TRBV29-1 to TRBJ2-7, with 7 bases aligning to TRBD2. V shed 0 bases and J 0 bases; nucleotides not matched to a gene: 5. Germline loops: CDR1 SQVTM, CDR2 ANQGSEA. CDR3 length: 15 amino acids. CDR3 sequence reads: CSVEDFAGASYEQYF. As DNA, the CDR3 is TGCAGCGTTGAAGATTTCGCGGGAGCCTCCTACGAGCAGTACTTC.

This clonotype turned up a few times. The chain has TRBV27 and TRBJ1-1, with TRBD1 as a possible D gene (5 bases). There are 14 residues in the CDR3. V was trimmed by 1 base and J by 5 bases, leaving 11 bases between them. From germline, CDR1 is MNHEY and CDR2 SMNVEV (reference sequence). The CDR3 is CASSLFPQGTEAFF. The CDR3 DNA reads TGTGCCAGCAGTTTATTTCCCCAGGGTACTGAAGCTTTCTTT.

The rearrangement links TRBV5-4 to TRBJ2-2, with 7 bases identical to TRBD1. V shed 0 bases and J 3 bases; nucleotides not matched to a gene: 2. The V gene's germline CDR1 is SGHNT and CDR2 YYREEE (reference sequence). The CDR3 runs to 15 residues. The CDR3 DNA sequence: TGTGCCAGCAGCTTGGAGACAGGGTACACCGGGGAGCTGTTTTTT. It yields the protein CASSLETGYTGELFF.

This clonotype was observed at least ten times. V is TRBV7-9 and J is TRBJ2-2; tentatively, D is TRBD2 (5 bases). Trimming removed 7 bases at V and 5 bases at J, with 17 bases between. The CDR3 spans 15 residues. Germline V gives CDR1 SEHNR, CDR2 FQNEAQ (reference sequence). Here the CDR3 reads CASTLTRVGTGELFF. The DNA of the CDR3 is TGTGCCAGCACCCTCACGAGGGTGGGGACCGGGGAGCTGTTTTTT.

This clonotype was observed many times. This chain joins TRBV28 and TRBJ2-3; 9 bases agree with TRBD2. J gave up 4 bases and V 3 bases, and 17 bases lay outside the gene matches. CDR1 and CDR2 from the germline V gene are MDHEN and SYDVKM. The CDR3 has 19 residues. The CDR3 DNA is TGTGCCAGCAGTTTCCGGGTCATCCCGTTAGCGGGAGAGGCAGATACGCAGTATTTT. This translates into CASSFRVIPLAGEADTQYF.

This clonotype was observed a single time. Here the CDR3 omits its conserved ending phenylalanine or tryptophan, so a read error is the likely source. CDR3 coding DNA: TGTGCCAGCAGTTACAGCGGACAGGGGAGGGATCAGCCCCAGCATTAT. Translation gives CASSYSGQGRDQPQHY. The chain links TRBV12-3 or TRBV12-4 to TRBJ1-5; 9 nucleotides align to TRBD1. The ends lost 4 bases at V and 5 bases at J; junction bases unmatched: 9. This CDR3 spans 16 amino acids.

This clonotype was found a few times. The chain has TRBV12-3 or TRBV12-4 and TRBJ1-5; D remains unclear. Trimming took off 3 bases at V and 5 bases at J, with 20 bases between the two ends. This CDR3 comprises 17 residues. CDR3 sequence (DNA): TGTGCCAGCAGTTTTGGTTCAAGCGGCTTGAAAGATCAGCCCCAGCATTTT. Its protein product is CASSFGSSGLKDQPQHF.